These 17 T cell receptor beta chains were sequenced from one sample in a study of T cell responses to AZD1222 COVID-19 vaccine. Generated by immunoSEQ multiplex PCR, the TCRdb table keeps only in-frame clones and is missing some. The data show more than 150,000 clones, approximately 90% seen once. The sequencing here drew on peripheral blood, taken on day 0 of AZD1222 vaccination. All receptors derive from an adult in good health.

V is TRBV30 and J is TRBJ2-3; 9 nucleotides line up with TRBD1. V gave up 4 bases and J gave up 3 bases; unmatched junction bases: 5. Germline V gene sequence: CDR1 GTSNPN, CDR2 SVGIG (reference sequence). The CDR3 contains 14 residues. The CDR3 nucleotides are TGTGCCTGGAATAGGGACAGGGTAACAGATACGCAGTATTTT. Amino acid sequence: CAWNRDRVTDTQYF. Using reference TRBV30 and TRBJ2-3 for the parts outside the CDR3, the full variable domain is SQTIHQWPATLVQPVGSPLSLECTVEGTSNPNLYWYRQAAGRGLQLLFYSVGIGQISSEVPQNLSASRPQDRQFILSSKKLLLSDSGFYLCAWNRDRVTDTQYFGPGTRLTVL.

V usage is TRBV6-5 and J usage is TRBJ1-1, with D possibly matching TRBD1 (5 bases). V was trimmed by 0 bases and J by 5 bases, leaving 13 bases between them. The germline gives CDR1 MNHEY, CDR2 SVGAGI. The CDR3 is 15 amino acids. The CDR3 loop is CASSYSIQGGTEAFF. DNA of the CDR3: TGTGCCAGCAGTTACTCAATCCAGGGCGGGACTGAAGCTTTCTTT.

The V and J genes are TRBV6-5 and TRBJ1-4; TRBD1 matches 10 bases. The CDR3 extends over 14 amino acids. V shed 6 bases and J 8 bases; nucleotides not matched to a gene: 6. Germline V gene lookup returns CDR1 MNHEY and CDR2 SVGAGI. The CDR3 sequence is CASRPGQGSEKLFF. The DNA for the CDR3 is TGTGCCAGCAGACCGGGACAGGGGAGCGAAAAACTGTTTTTT.

The gene calls are TRBV9 and TRBJ1-4; no definite D call. The length of the CDR3 is 15 residues. Germline CDR1 and CDR2: SGDLS and YYNGEE. The V end lost 4 bases, the J end lost 0 bases, and 10 bases lay between the germline ends. CDR3 sequence reads: CASSRTTPTNEKLFF. The DNA of the CDR3 is TGTGCCAGCAGCCGAACAACTCCAACTAATGAAAAACTGTTTTTT.

The genes are TRBV27 and TRBJ2-1; TRBD2 might be the D (6 bases). The CDR3 spans 15 residues. V was shortened by 5 bases and J by 0 bases, with 11 bases between the two germline ends. Germline V gene lookup returns CDR1 MNHEY and CDR2 SMNVEV (reference sequence). CDR3 region: CASSGTHSSYNEQFF. The DNA of the CDR3 is TGTGCCAGCAGTGGGACTCACTCCTCCTACAATGAGCAGTTCTTC.

The V gene is TRBV6-5, the J gene TRBJ2-7; TRBD1 matches at 7 bases. The germline CDR1 and CDR2 sequences are MNHEY and SVGAGI. The ends lost 6 bases at V and 3 bases at J; junction bases unmatched: 11. The CDR3 totals 15 residues. The CDR3 protein is CASSQSGTAYYEQYF. The CDR3 DNA follows: TGTGCCAGCAGCCAATCCGGGACAGCTTACTACGAGCAGTACTTC.

The V call is TRBV4-2, the J call TRBJ2-1, with no clear D. Between the trimmed V and J ends, which lost 0 bases and 3 bases, there was a span of 9 bases. The germline CDR1 and CDR2 sequences are LGHNA and YNFKEQ. The CDR3 is 15 amino acids. For the CDR3, the DNA is TGTGCCAGCAGCCAAGACGGAGTCAACTACAATGAGCAGTTCTTC. Its protein is CASSQDGVNYNEQFF.

The chain recombines TRBV9 with TRBJ1-6; D unresolved. V was pared by 4 bases and J by 10 bases, with 15 bases between. The CDR3 has 14 amino acids. CDR1 and CDR2 (germline): SGDLS, YYNGEE. This CDR3 reads CASSPNPVGSPLHF. The CDR3 coding sequence is TGTGCCAGCAGCCCTAATCCAGTTGGATCACCCCTCCACTTT. Supplemented by reference TRBV9 and TRBJ1-6, the full variable domain reads DSGVTQTPKHLITATGQRVTLRCSPRSGDLSVYWYQQSLDQGLQFLIQYYNGEERAKGNILERFSAQQFPDLHSELNLSSLELGDSALYFCASSPNPVGSPLHFGNGTRLTVT.

The chain is built from TRBV6-5 and TRBJ1-1; 9 bases are a match to TRBD1. V gave up 0 bases and J gave up 5 bases; unmatched junction bases: 4. Germline V gene sequence: CDR1 MNHEY, CDR2 SVGAGI. CDR3 length: 15 amino acids. CDR3 coding DNA: TGTGCCAGCAGTTACTCGCGACAGGGGGTAACTGAAGCTTTCTTT. The encoded protein is CASSYSRQGVTEAFF.

This clone has only one observation. The rearrangement joins TRBV29-1 to TRBJ2-3, with TRBD1 matching over 7 bases. Germline V CDR1 and CDR2: SQVTM, ANQGSEA. The CDR3 covers 14 residues. J gave up 0 bases and V 3 bases, and 3 bases lay outside the gene matches. The CDR3 loop is CSVEAGGSTDTQYF. CDR3 nucleotides: TGCAGCGTTGAGGCAGGGGGAAGCACAGATACGCAGTATTTT.

V and J are TRBV18 and TRBJ1-5, with D perhaps matching TRBD1 (6 bases). V was shortened by 3 bases and J by 1 base, with 13 bases between the two germline ends. This CDR3 has 16 residues. The V gene's germline CDR1 is KGHSH and CDR2 LQKENI. This chain's CDR3 is CASSPPQGTSNQPQHF. The CDR3 DNA is TGTGCCAGCTCACCCCCTCAGGGGACCAGCAATCAGCCCCAGCATTTT.

The rearrangement joins TRBV5-1 to TRBJ2-7, with 7 bases lining up with TRBD1. The CDR3 length is 14 residues. Germline V CDR1 and CDR2: SGHRS, YFSETQ. V lost 5 bases and J lost 5; bases outside the gene matches: 10. This CDR3 reads CASRPSPGGHEQYF. The CDR3 bases are TGCGCCAGCAGACCTTCCCCAGGGGGTCACGAGCAGTACTTC.

In its sample, this clone was seen once. Its ends do not fully match the called genes, so a read error is possible. V is TRBV2 and J is TRBJ1-2; D gene unclear. The CDR3 sequence is 12 residues long. CDR1 SNHLY and CDR2 FYNNEI come from the germline V gene. CDR3 sequence reads: CASSVWQAASSF. In DNA form, the CDR3 reads TGTGCCAGCAGTGTGTGGCAGGCAGCTTCCTCCTTC.

This chain joins TRBV5-1 and TRBJ2-1; D gene uncertain. CDR3 length: 15 amino acids. The germline gives CDR1 SGHRS, CDR2 YFSETQ. The V end was cut by 4 bases, the J end by 0 bases, with 11 bases between. In DNA form, the CDR3 reads TGCGCCAGCAGCCCCGACCCAGGCTCCTACAATGAGCAGTTCTTC. The encoded protein is CASSPDPGSYNEQFF.

The genes are TRBV27 and TRBJ2-2, with D hard to call. Trimming cost V 5 bases and J 6 bases, with 7 bases left between them. CDR1 is MNHEY and CDR2 is SMNVEV in the germline V gene (reference sequence). This CDR3 is built from 12 residues. CDR3 in amino acids: CASSKDAGELFF. The CDR3 coding sequence is TGTGCCAGCAGTAAGGACGCCGGGGAGCTGTTTTTT.

V usage is TRBV10-1 and J usage is TRBJ1-6; the D is unclear. The CDR3 totals 13 residues. The V end lost 3 bases, the J end lost 7 bases, and 7 bases lay between the germline ends. CDR1 and CDR2 (germline): WNHNN, SYGVQD (reference sequence). The CDR3 loop reads CASSETRNSPLHF. DNA for the CDR3: TGCGCCAGCAGTGAAACCAGAAATTCACCCCTCCACTTT.

The chain couples TRBV12-3 or TRBV12-4 to TRBJ2-3; 11 bases fit TRBD2. V gave up 6 bases and J gave up 4 bases; unmatched junction bases: 0. The length of the CDR3 is 13 residues. The CDR3 spells CASRLAGADTQYF. The CDR3 coding sequence is TGTGCCAGCAGACTAGCGGGGGCAGATACGCAGTATTTT.